The 23 T cell receptor beta chains given below trace back to one sample, sequenced in a study of cytomegalovirus exposure and HLA in healthy donors. 13 Jbeta primers and 60 Vbeta primers were used for the PCR. The method was immunoSEQ multiplex PCR; TCRdb's version includes in-frame clones alone and lacks a portion of them. The profile shows approximately 200,000 clones, roughly 85% of them singletons. Sequencing input: PBMCs. These receptors were taken from a woman aged 50 to 65 in good health and CMV-seronegative.

V usage is TRBV15 and J usage is TRBJ2-7; D remains unclear. The CDR3 length is 15 residues. Germline V CDR1 and CDR2: LNHNV, YYDKDF (reference sequence). Trimming stripped 0 bases from V and 3 bases from J, with 12 bases between. This chain's CDR3 is CATSRDVGSYYEQYF. The CDR3 nucleotides read TGTGCCACCAGCAGAGATGTGGGCAGCTACTACGAGCAGTACTTC. Supplemented by reference TRBV15 and TRBJ2-7, the full variable domain reads DAMVIQNPRYQVTQFGKPVTLSCSQTLNHNVMYWYQQKSSQAPKLLFHYYDKDFNNEADTPDNFQSRRPNTSFCFLDIRSPGLGDTAMYLCATSRDVGSYYEQYFGPGTRLTVT.

V gene TRBV7-7 combines with J gene TRBJ2-5, with 9 bases matching TRBD1. The CDR3 is made up of 14 amino acids. Germline-derived CDR1 and CDR2 are SSHAT and FNYEAQ (reference sequence). Unmatched junction bases numbered 2, after V lost 5 bases and J lost 1 base. The chain's CDR3 is CASSRTGVQETQYF. The CDR3 DNA is TGTGCCAGCAGCCGGACAGGGGTCCAAGAGACCCAGTACTTC.

CDR3 coding DNA: TGCGCCAGCAGTTCCGACAGGGCCGCTGAAGCTTTCTTT. Its protein product is CASSSDRAAEAFF. The chain carries TRBV5-1 and TRBJ1-1; 7 bases fit TRBD1. Germline-derived CDR1 and CDR2 are SGHRS and YFSETQ. V shed 5 bases and J 6 bases; nucleotides not matched to a gene: 7. The CDR3 spans 13 residues. Full variable domain (missing parts from reference TRBV5-1 and TRBJ1-1): KAGVTQTPRYLIKTRGQQVTLSCSPISGHRSVSWYQQTPGQGLQFLFEYFSETQRNKGNFPGRFSGRQFSNSRSEMNVSTLELGDSALYLCASSSDRAAEAFFGQGTRLTVV.

J is TRBJ1-5 and V is TRBV28, with TRBD1 matching 11 bases. This CDR3 has 18 residues. The V gene's germline CDR1 is MDHEN and CDR2 SYDVKM. V lost 4 bases, J lost 6 bases, and 14 bases stayed unmatched. CDR3 loop: CASSSTGTGGEIGQPQHF. The CDR3 DNA is TGTGCCAGCAGTTCTACCGGGACAGGGGGAGAGATCGGTCAGCCCCAGCATTTT.

The chain is built from TRBV9 and TRBJ1-1; TRBD1 matches at 9 bases. V was clipped by 3 bases and J by 6 bases; unmatched bases: 12. Germline assignment: CDR1 SGDLS and CDR2 YYNGEE. CDR3 length: 16 amino acids. The CDR3, as DNA: TGTGCCAGCAGCGGCAGAGGGACAGGGCTAAGGCCTGAAGCTTTCTTT. Translated: CASSGRGTGLRPEAFF.

This clone has more than one count but fewer than ten. This rearrangement joins TRBV6-6 to TRBJ2-7; 9 bases match TRBD2. With V trimmed by 4 bases and J by 7 bases, 11 bases remained unmatched. The germline V gene has CDR1 MNHNY and CDR2 SVGAGI (reference sequence). CDR3 length: 15 residues. CDR3 nucleotide sequence: TGTGCCAGCAGTTCCTTAGCGGGAGTAGTGCGGGAGCAGTACTTC. As protein: CASSSLAGVVREQYF.

This chain links TRBV6-1 with TRBJ2-7, with a weak D call TRBD1 (5 bases). CDR3 size: 13 residues. Looked up from germline, CDR1 is MNHNS and CDR2 is SASEGT. V lost 10 bases to trimming and J lost 1 base, with 14 bases between them. Written as DNA, the CDR3 is TGTGCCATCCGGACACAGCCTTCCTACGAGCAGTACTTC. It codes for CAIRTQPSYEQYF.

The CDR3 loop is CASSLVGGTDEQYF. The CDR3 coding sequence is TGTGCCAGCAGCTTAGTTGGGGGGACCGACGAGCAGTACTTC. The J gene is TRBJ2-7, the V gene TRBV11-2; possibly TRBD2 for D (6 bases). Germline CDR1 and CDR2: SGHAT and FQNNGV. The V end was cut by 1 base, the J end by 5 bases, with 12 bases between. There are 14 residues in the CDR3. Full variable domain (outside the CDR3, taken from reference TRBV11-2 and TRBJ2-7): EAGVAQSPRYKIIEKRQSVAFWCNPISGHATLYWYQQILGQGPKLLIQFQNNGVVDDSQLPKDRFSAERLKGVDSTLKIQPAKLEDSAVYLCASSLVGGTDEQYFGPGTRLTVT.

This clone was counted a single time. The gene calls are TRBV6-6 and TRBJ1-2; 7 nucleotides line up with TRBD1. The junction had 13 bases not matched to a gene; V was cut back by 5 bases and J by 4 bases. Germline CDR1 and CDR2: MNHNY and SVGAGI (reference sequence). The CDR3 extends over 16 amino acids. The CDR3 DNA follows: TGTGCCAGCAGTCAGCTTAGGGACAGTTCCTCCTATGGCTACACCTTC. This sequence encodes CASSQLRDSSSYGYTF.

Turning to this clone: The junction shows a germline mismatch at one end, possibly a read error. The chain uses TRBV5-6 and TRBJ2-7; possible D gene TRBD1, 6 bases. Germline CDR1 reads SGHDT; CDR2 reads YYEEEE. This CDR3 has 15 residues. Here the CDR3 reads CASSPGQGYSHEQYF. CDR3 coding DNA: TGTGCCAGCAGCCCGGGACAAGGCTACTCCCACGAGCAGTACTTC.

The rearrangement uses TRBV4-1 and TRBJ2-3, with 8 bases identical to TRBD1. Unmatched junction bases numbered 8, after V lost 0 bases and J lost 3 bases. The CDR3 runs 17 residues. Germline V gives CDR1 MGHRA, CDR2 YSYEKL. CDR3 DNA sequence: TGCGCCAGCAGCCAAGATGTGGCAGGGGGCTGGACAGATACGCAGTATTTT. It encodes CASSQDVAGGWTDTQYF.

CDR3 protein: CASSSGQGGETQYF. The CDR3 DNA follows: TGTGCCAGCAGTTCGGGACAGGGAGGAGAGACCCAGTACTTC. The gene calls are TRBV6-1 and TRBJ2-5, with 9 bases that match TRBD1. The CDR3 runs 14 residues. Germline CDR1 is MNHNS and CDR2 is SASEGT. Trimming took 5 bases from V and 4 from J; bases not matched to a gene: 5.

The V gene is TRBV19, the J gene TRBJ1-2, with D possibly TRBD1 on 6 matching bases. The CDR3 consists of 14 residues. V dropped 6 bases and J dropped 2 bases, with 13 bases sitting between them. In germline, CDR1 is LNHDA, CDR2 SQIVND (reference sequence). CDR3 region: CASRLDSTNYGYTF. DNA for the CDR3: TGTGCCAGTAGATTGGACAGCACGAACTATGGCTACACCTTC.

This chain connects TRBV6-1 to TRBJ1-1; TRBD1 matches at 10 bases. The CDR3 has 15 amino acids. CDR1 MNHNS and CDR2 SASEGT come from the germline V gene. After removal of 9 bases from V and 5 bases from J, the junction contained 12 bases not matched to a gene. CDR3 coding DNA: TGTGCCAGTTCGGACAGGGGGACCCGTCTAACTGAAGCTTTCTTT. This encodes CASSDRGTRLTEAFF.

This rearrangement joins TRBV6-6 to TRBJ1-1; D possibly corresponds to TRBD1 (6 bases). Germline loops: CDR1 MNHNY, CDR2 SVGAGI (reference sequence). Trimming cost V 5 bases and J 5 bases, with 21 bases left between them. The CDR3 is 16 residues long. Written as DNA, the CDR3 is TGTGCCAGCAGTCTCCGGGACTTCGGGGGGCGGACTGAAGCTTTCTTT. Its protein product is CASSLRDFGGRTEAFF.

The chain couples TRBV6-5 to TRBJ2-5, with TRBD1 matching 10 bases. The germline gives CDR1 MNHEY, CDR2 SVGAGI. CDR3 length: 13 amino acids. V lost 4 bases to trimming and J lost 7 bases; unmatched junction nucleotides: 3. The CDR3 spells CASSSRDRGTQYF. DNA of the CDR3: TGTGCCAGCAGTTCTAGGGACAGGGGGACCCAGTACTTC.

The rearrangement joins TRBV4-1 to TRBJ2-7; 14 bases line up with TRBD2. Germline V gene data show CDR1 as MGHRA and CDR2 as YSYEKL. The J segment lost 4 bases and the V segment lost 5 bases, leaving 7 bases of the junction unmatched. This CDR3 region has 16 residues. The CDR3 nucleotides read TGCGCCAGCAGCGCCTCGACTAGCGGGAGGGGTTACGAGCAGTACTTC. Its translation: CASSASTSGRGYEQYF.

The rearrangement uses TRBV18 and TRBJ2-4, with D maybe TRBD2 (7 bases). The CDR3 runs to 17 residues. Trimming left V 0 bases short and J 1 base short, with 13 bases between. The germline V gene has CDR1 KGHSH and CDR2 LQKENI. The CDR3 coding sequence is TGTGCCAGCTCACCACCGGGGGGGGCGGTGGCCAAAAACATTCAGTACTTC. Translating gives CASSPPGGAVAKNIQYF.

This chain joins TRBV19 and TRBJ1-1, with 10 positions matching TRBD1. The germline CDR1 and CDR2 sequences are LNHDA and SQIVND (reference sequence). J lost 6 bases, V lost 7 bases, and 8 bases had no gene match. The CDR3 runs 14 residues. The CDR3 loop is CASNPGQGISEAFF. CDR3 nucleotides: TGTGCCAGTAATCCGGGACAGGGGATTTCTGAAGCTTTCTTT. The full variable domain, with the rest looked up from reference TRBV19 and TRBJ1-1, is DGGITQSPKYLFRKEGQNVTLSCEQNLNHDAMYWYRQDPGQGLRLIYYSQIVNDFQKGDIAEGYSVSREKKESFPLTVTSAQKNPTAFYLCASNPGQGISEAFFGQGTRLTVV.

The chain recombines TRBV5-1 with TRBJ2-7, with 10 bases fitting TRBD1. This CDR3 contains 14 residues. Losses at the gene ends were 3 bases for V and 2 bases for J; bases not matched to a gene: 2. The germline gives CDR1 SGHRS, CDR2 YFSETQ. DNA of the CDR3: TGCGCCAGCAGCTCGGGGACAGGGGCCTACGAGCAGTACTTC. Amino acid sequence: CASSSGTGAYEQYF.

In this sample, this clone turned up a few times. This chain uses TRBV6-5 with TRBJ2-7; 9 bases line up with TRBD1. From germline, CDR1 is MNHEY and CDR2 SVGAGI. J was trimmed by 1 base and V by 6 bases; bases with no gene match: 1. This CDR3 comprises 13 residues. The CDR3 region is CASRGTGSYEQYF. Written as DNA, the CDR3 is TGTGCCAGCAGGGGGACAGGGTCCTACGAGCAGTACTTC.

V and J are TRBV9 and TRBJ2-1; 16 bases are a match to TRBD2. The CDR3 consists of 18 residues. CDR1 SGDLS and CDR2 YYNGEE come from the germline V gene. V was pared by 2 bases and J by 6 bases, with 8 bases of the junction left unmatched. CDR3 loop: CASSVGTSGRAPPNEQFF. The CDR3 DNA reads as TGTGCCAGCAGCGTCGGGACTAGCGGGAGGGCCCCTCCCAATGAGCAGTTCTTC.

Remarks on this clone: Other DNA sequences from this sample encode an identical CDR3 as well. This rearrangement joins TRBV9 to TRBJ2-1; TRBD2 aligns across 10 bases. CDR1 and CDR2 (germline): SGDLS, YYNGEE. The CDR3 has 15 residues. J gave up 3 bases and V 0 bases, and 0 bases lay outside the gene matches. In DNA form, the CDR3 reads TGTGCCAGCAGCGTAGGGACTAGCGGCTACAATGAGCAGTTCTTC. Residues: CASSVGTSGYNEQFF.